This T cell receptor beta chain stems from a study of shared clonotypes between healthy human individuals. Study-wide findings and caveats: It was observed that approximately 5% of naive CD4 clonotypes were shared across a few donors. Among donors, sharing of clonotypes was expected to be affected by sequencing depth.

CD4+ cells were split into CD45RA+ naive and CD45RA-negative memory subsets. Turning to this clone: The antigen is undetermined.

CDR1 and CDR2 (germline): SGHRS, YFSETQ. The CDR3 runs to 16 residues. V shed 0 bases and J shed 0 bases, with 7 bases lying between them. The authors distributed each subset's genomic DNA evenly over several immunoSEQ plates. TCRdb's copy holds only in-frame clones and misses some; the assay was immunoSEQ multiplex PCR. The sample yields approximately 720,000 clones, 72% seen once. The chain joins TRBV5-1 to TRBJ2-6, with D unresolved. The material sequenced was memory CD4+ T cells sorted from blood. Subset in this sample: CD45RA-negative fraction. The receptor's source is a woman in her 30s in good health. CDR3 in DNA: TGCGCCAGCAGCTTGGCGCTGGGCTCTGGGGCCAACGTCCTGACTTTC. Encoded protein: CASSLALGSGANVLTF.